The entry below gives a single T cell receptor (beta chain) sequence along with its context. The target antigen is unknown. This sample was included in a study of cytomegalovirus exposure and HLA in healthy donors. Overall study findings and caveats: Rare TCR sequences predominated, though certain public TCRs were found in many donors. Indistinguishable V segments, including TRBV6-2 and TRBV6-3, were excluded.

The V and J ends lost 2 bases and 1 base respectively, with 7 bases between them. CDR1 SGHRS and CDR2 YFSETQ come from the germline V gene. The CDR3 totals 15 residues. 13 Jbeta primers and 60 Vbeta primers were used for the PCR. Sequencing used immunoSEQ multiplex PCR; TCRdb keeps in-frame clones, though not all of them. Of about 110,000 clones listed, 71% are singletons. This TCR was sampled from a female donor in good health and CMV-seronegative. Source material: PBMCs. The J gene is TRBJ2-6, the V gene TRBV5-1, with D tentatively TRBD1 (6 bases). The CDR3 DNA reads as TGCGCCAGCAGCTTCACAGGGTCTGGGGCCAACGTCCTGACTTTC. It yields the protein CASSFTGSGANVLTF.